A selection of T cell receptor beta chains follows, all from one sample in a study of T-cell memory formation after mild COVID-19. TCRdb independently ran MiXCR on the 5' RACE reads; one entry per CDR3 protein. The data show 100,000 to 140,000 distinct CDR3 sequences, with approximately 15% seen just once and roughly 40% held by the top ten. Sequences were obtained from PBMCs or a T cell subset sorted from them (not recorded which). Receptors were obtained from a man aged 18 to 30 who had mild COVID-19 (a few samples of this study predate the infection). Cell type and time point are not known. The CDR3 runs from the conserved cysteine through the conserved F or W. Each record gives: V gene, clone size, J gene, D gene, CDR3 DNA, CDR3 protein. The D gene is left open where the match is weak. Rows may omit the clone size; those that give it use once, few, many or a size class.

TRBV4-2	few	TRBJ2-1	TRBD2	TGTGCCAGCATCCCTAACCCGGGACTAGCGGCACATGAGCAGTTCTTC	CASIPNPGLAAHEQFF
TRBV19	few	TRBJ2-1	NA	TGTGCCAGTAGTATCGACGGAGGTCTCTATGAGCAGTTCTTC	CASSIDGGLYEQFF
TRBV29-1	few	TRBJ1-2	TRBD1	TGCAGCGTTGCTCCAGGGGGCCACTATGGCTACACCTTC	CSVAPGGHYGYTF
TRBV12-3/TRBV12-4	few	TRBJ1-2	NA	TGTGCCAGCAGTTTGGGGGGCTCTAACTATGGCTACACCTTC	CASSLGGSNYGYTF
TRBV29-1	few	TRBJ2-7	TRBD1	TGCAGCGTCCTCCTCGGACAGGGGTGGGTCGAGCAGTACTTC	CSVLLGQGWVEQYF
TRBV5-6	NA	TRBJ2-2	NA	TGTGCCAGCAGCCCACCTACCGGGGAGCTGTTTTTT	CASSPPTGELFF
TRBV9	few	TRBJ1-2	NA	TGTGCCAGCAGATCGGGGGTTGGCTATGGCTACACCTTC	CASRSGVGYGYTF
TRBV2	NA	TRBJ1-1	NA	TGTGCCAGCACCAAGACGGAGAACACTGAAGCTTTCTTT	CASTKTENTEAFF
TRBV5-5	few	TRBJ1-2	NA	TGTGCCAGCAGCTCTTCCCAGGGGAACTATGGCTACACCTTC	CASSSSQGNYGYTF
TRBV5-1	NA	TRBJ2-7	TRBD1	TGCGCCAGCAGACCGGGACAGCTTCGCGAGCAGTACTTC	CASRPGQLREQYF
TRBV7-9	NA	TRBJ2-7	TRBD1	TGTGCCAGCAGCCGGGACAGGGTAAACTCCTACGAGCAGTACTTC	CASSRDRVNSYEQYF
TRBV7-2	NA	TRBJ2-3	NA	TGTGCCAGCAGCTTAGCCCCCCCAGATACGCAGTATTTT	CASSLAPPDTQYF
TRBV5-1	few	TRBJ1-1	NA	TGCGCCAGCAGCTGGGACTTAGAGAGAATGAACACTGAAGCTTTCTTT	CASSWDLERMNTEAFF
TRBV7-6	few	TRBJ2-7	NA	TGTGCCAGCAGCACCCTACCAGGGAGCTCCTACGAGCAGTACTTC	CASSTLPGSSYEQYF
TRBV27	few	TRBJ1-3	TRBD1	TGTGCCAGCAGCAACTCCCCCGAGACAGGGGGCGAAGAGGACACCATATATTTT	CASSNSPETGGEEDTIYF
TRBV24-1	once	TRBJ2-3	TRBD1	TGTGCCACCAGTGAAGGGGACAGCGATAGCACAGATACGCAGTATTTT	CATSEGDSDSTDTQYF
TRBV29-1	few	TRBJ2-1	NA	TGCAGCGTTTTGGAGGGGGCGCGAAGCCGCAGGGAGCAGTTCTTC	CSVLEGARSRREQFF
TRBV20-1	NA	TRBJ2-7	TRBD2	TGCAGTGCCCCGGGGGGATCAGGGGGCCGGCTAGCGGGGGGATACGAGCAGTACTTC	CSAPGGSGGRLAGGYEQYF
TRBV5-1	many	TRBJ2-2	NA	TGTGCCAGCAGTTTCACCGGGGAGCTGTTTTTT	CASSFTGELFF
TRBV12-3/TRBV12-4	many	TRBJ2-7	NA	TGTGCCAGCAGCCCGCCCGGACAGAGCTCCTACGAGCAGTACTTC	CASSPPGQSSYEQYF
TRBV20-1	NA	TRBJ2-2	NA	TGCAGTGCTTACTACGGGGAGAGTAGGACCGGGGAGCTGTTTTTT	CSAYYGESRTGELFF
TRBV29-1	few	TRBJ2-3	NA	TGCAGCGTTGACAAGGGGGCAGATACGCAGTATTTT	CSVDKGADTQYF
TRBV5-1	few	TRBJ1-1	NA	TGCGCCAGCAGCCCCCTTGGGAACACTGAAGCTTTCTTT	CASSPLGNTEAFF
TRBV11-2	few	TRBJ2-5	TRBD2	TGTGCCAGCAGGGGGACTAGCGGGGCGGGAGAGACCCAGTACTTC	CASRGTSGAGETQYF
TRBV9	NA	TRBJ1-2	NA	TGTGCCAGCAGCGAAGCCGTGACCGCTGTGGGCTACACCTTC	CASSEAVTAVGYTF
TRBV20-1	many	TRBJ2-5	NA	TGCAGTGCTAGAGACGGGGGCTTCCAAGAGACCCAGTACTTC	CSARDGGFQETQYF
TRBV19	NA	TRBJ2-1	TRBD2	TGTGCCAGTAGTACGGAAGCGGGGGCGGTTAATGAGCAGTTCTTC	CASSTEAGAVNEQFF
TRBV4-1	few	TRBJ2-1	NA	TGCGCCAGCAGCCTCTACCATTCCAGGGGCGATGAGCAGTTCTTC	CASSLYHSRGDEQFF
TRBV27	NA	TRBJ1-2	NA	TGTGCCAGCAGTTTAAAGGAGTACTATGGCTACACCTTC	CASSLKEYYGYTF
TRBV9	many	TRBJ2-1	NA	TGTGCCAGCTGCCCAGGGTGGGGCAATGAGCAGTTCTTC	CASCPGWGNEQFF
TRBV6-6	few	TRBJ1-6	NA	TGTGCCAGCAGTTACGGGCGGAATTCACCCCTCCACTTT	CASSYGRNSPLHF
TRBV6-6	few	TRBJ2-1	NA	TGTGCCAGTGACCTGGCGGGGACTTACAATGAGCAGTTCTTC	CASDLAGTYNEQFF
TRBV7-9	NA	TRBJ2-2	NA	TGTGCCAGCAGCCCCTCATGGGGGGCGAGAGGGGAGCTGTTTTTT	CASSPSWGARGELFF
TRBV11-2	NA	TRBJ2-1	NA	TGTGCCAGCACCCCCCCAGACAGGAACAATGAGCAGTTCTTC	CASTPPDRNNEQFF
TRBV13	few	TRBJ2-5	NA	TGTGCCAGCAGCTTAGGGGGTGCCGGGACCAACCAAGAGACCCAGTACTTC	CASSLGGAGTNQETQYF
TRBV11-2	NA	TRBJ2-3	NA	TGTGCCAGCAGCCCCGGACAGACAGATACGCAGTATTTT	CASSPGQTDTQYF
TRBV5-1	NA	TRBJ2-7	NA	TGCGCCAGCAGCGGGGGACTACCATATAGGGGGGAGCAGTACTTC	CASSGGLPYRGEQYF
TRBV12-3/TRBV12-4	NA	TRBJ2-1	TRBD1	TGTGCCAGTACACGGACAGGGCCCCCCGATGAGCAGTTCTTC	CASTRTGPPDEQFF
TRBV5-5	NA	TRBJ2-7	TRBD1	TGTGCCAGCAGCTACTCGACAGGGGAGTCCTACGAGCAGTACTTC	CASSYSTGESYEQYF
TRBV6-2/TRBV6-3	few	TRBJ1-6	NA	TGTGCCAGCAGTTCACGTTCTCCGATATATAATTCACCCCTCCACTTT	CASSSRSPIYNSPLHF
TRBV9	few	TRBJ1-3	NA	TGTGCCAGCAGCTGGACAGTTGGAAACACCATATATTTT	CASSWTVGNTIYF
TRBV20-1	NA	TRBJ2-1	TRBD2	TGCAGTGCTAGGTATAAAGGGACTAGCGGGGGGTTTGAGCAGTTCTTC	CSARYKGTSGGFEQFF
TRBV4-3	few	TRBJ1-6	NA	TGCGCCAGCAGCCCACCGGGAACTGGGTCGTATTCACCCCTCCACTTT	CASSPPGTGSYSPLHF
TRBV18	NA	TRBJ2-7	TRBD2	TGTGCCAGCTCCCCACCTCGTACTAGCGGGGGTATCCACGAGCAGTACTTC	CASSPPRTSGGIHEQYF
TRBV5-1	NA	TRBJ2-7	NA	TGCGCCAGCAACTTCCGTGAAGAGCAGTACTTC	CASNFREEQYF
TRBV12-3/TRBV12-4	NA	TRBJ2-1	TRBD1	TGTGCCAGCAGATCCGCCGGGACAGGGGGCAATGAGCAGTTCTTC	CASRSAGTGGNEQFF
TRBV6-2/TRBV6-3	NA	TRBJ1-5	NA	TGTGCCAGCAGTACGGGGGAGAATCAGCCCCAGCATTTT	CASSTGENQPQHF
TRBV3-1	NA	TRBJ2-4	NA	TGTGCCAGCAGCCAGGGGGGCGGCATTCAGTACTTC	CASSQGGGIQYF
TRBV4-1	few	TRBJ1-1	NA	TGCGCCAGCAGCCAACCTCCGGACTCGAACACTGAAGCTTTCTTT	CASSQPPDSNTEAFF